This T cell receptor (beta chain) was captured by sequencing in a study of blood T cell repertoires in COVID-19. Across the study: Specimens from acute and convalescent COVID-19 originated in the United States, Italy and Spain. Nucleic acid was either cDNA or gDNA, and it came from T cells, B-cell-depleted T cells, or PBMCs.

In the original analysis: The authors estimated nucleated cell counts from reference gene primer amplification. Measured with immunoSEQ multiplex PCR; TCRdb has only the in-frame clones, and not every one. V and J calls and clone size are those listed in that table; D and trimming were worked out from the DNA. The sample includes around 56,000 clones, less than 85% of them seen just once. Trimming at V came to 3 bases and at J to 2 bases, leaving 3 bases not matched to a gene. CDR3 length: 14 amino acids. CDR1 SGHRS and CDR2 YFSETQ come from the germline V gene. The genes are TRBV5-1 and TRBJ2-3; 7 bases fit TRBD1. This clonotype originated in a woman aged 45-60 years with active or convalescent COVID-19. The specimen was peripheral blood. CDR3 in amino acids: CASSSGQNTDTQYF. In DNA form, the CDR3 reads TGCGCCAGCAGCTCGGGACAGAACACAGATACGCAGTATTTT.